This T cell receptor (beta chain) was captured in a study of CD8 T cells in ankylosing spondylitis. This clonotype was observed a handful of times. The CDR3 covers 14 residues. Germline V gene data show CDR1 as KGHDR and CDR2 as SFDVKD. Trimming shortened V by 3 bases and J by 5 bases, and 9 bases separated the two germline ends. From the 5' RACE reads, TCRdb called clonotypes with MiXCR, one entry per CDR3 protein. The data hold 150,000 to 200,000 distinct CDR3 sequences, with approximately 20% observed a single time. Sequenced input: blood, either unsorted or a sorted T cell fraction (not recorded which). The sequence was obtained from a male donor with ankylosing spondylitis or in good health (not recorded which). The chain has TRBV24-1 and TRBJ2-2, with TRBD1 as a possible D gene (5 bases). The CDR3 DNA reads as TGTGCCACCAGTGATGGAACAGGAACCGGGGAGCTGTTTTTT. It is translated as CATSDGTGTGELFF.